The 21 T cell receptor beta chains below were found in one sample sequenced in a study of identical twins. TCRdb reprocessed the 5' RACE reads via MiXCR and lists one record per CDR3 protein. The table includes hundreds of thousands of distinct CDR3 sequences, roughly 6% detected once. Sequencing used naive T cells sorted from blood. These receptors were taken from a man aged 18 to 30 in good health.

In this sample, this clonotype turned up many times. The genes are TRBV29-1 and TRBJ2-1; D may match TRBD1 or TRBD2 (5 bases each). Germline-derived CDR1 and CDR2 are SQVTM and ANQGSEA. CDR3 length equals 9 residues. CDR3 DNA sequence: TGCATCACTGGGGGTCCCTTGTTCTTC. Its translation: CITGGPLFF.

This clonotype was detected only a few times. This chain links TRBV7-3 with TRBJ2-1; TRBD2 matches 10 bases. Germline CDR1 is SGHTA and CDR2 is FQGTGA. J was trimmed by 4 bases and V by 5 bases; bases with no gene match: 8. This CDR3 is built from 16 residues. CDR3 in DNA: TGTGCCAGCAGCCCTCGGACTAGCGGAGGTTACAATGAGCAGTTCTTC. Protein: CASSPRTSGGYNEQFF.

The chain uses TRBV11-3 and TRBJ2-5; 7 bases line up with TRBD2. Trimming at V came to 1 base and at J to 8 bases, leaving 7 bases not matched to a gene. This CDR3 is built from 14 residues. The germline gives CDR1 SGHNT, CDR2 YENEEA. This chain's CDR3 is CASSLGAGEGTQYF. The CDR3 DNA reads as TGTGCCAGCAGCTTAGGGGCGGGGGAAGGAACCCAGTACTTC.

The V call is TRBV20-1, the J call TRBJ2-5; tentatively, D is TRBD2 (6 bases). The CDR3 has 14 amino acids. V was shortened by 5 bases and J by 4 bases, with 17 bases between the two germline ends. Germline V CDR1 and CDR2: DFQATT, SNEGSKA (reference sequence). The CDR3 bases are TGCAGTGCTTCCCAACAGACTAGTTTAGAGACCCAGTACTTC. This gives the protein CSASQQTSLETQYF.

This clonotype was seen at least ten times. The J gene is TRBJ2-7, the V gene TRBV7-2, with a possible D match to TRBD2 (5 bases). This CDR3 has 15 residues. The V and J ends lost 5 bases and 1 base respectively, with 15 bases between them. Per the germline V gene, CDR1 is SGHTA and CDR2 is FQGNSA. CDR3 DNA sequence: TGTGCCAGCAGCCCACCTAACGGGAAGTCCTACGAGCAGTACTTC. Its protein product is CASSPPNGKSYEQYF.

This clonotype was seen ten or more times. The chain has TRBV28 and TRBJ2-7; 7 positions match TRBD1. This CDR3 is 13 amino acids long. Germline CDR1 reads MDHEN; CDR2 reads SYDVKM. Trimming cost V 3 bases and J 6 bases; bases outside gene matches: 5. CDR3 residues: CASSLPGGVEQYF. CDR3 nucleotides: TGTGCCAGCAGTTTGCCAGGGGGAGTCGAGCAGTACTTC.

This clonotype came up many times. This chain joins TRBV29-1 and TRBJ1-1; D call uncertain. V lost 5 bases and J 1 base, leaving 17 bases between the germline ends. The CDR3 is 15 amino acids. CDR1 is SQVTM, CDR2 ANQGSEA, per germline. The CDR3 coding sequence is TGCAGCGTTCGTTCCCGGACGGTAGCGAACACTGAAGCTTTCTTT. This sequence encodes CSVRSRTVANTEAFF. The entire variable domain, with the rest obtained from reference TRBV29-1 and TRBJ1-1, is as follows: SAVISQKPSRDICQRGTSLTIQCQVDSQVTMMFWYRQQPGQSLTLIATANQGSEATYESGFVIDKFPISRPNLTFSTLTVSNMSPEDSSIYLCSVRSRTVANTEAFFGQGTRLTVV.

The chain joins TRBV9 to TRBJ2-1; D remains ambiguous. This CDR3 is built from 15 residues. Trimming removed 4 bases from V and 5 bases from J, with 16 bases in between. Germline assignment: CDR1 SGDLS and CDR2 YYNGEE. The CDR3 nucleotides are TGTGCCAGCAGCCCCGCCATGGGGTCCCACAATGAGCAGTTCTTC. Encoded protein: CASSPAMGSHNEQFF.

This clonotype was found many times. The chain joins TRBV12-3 or TRBV12-4 to TRBJ2-1, with D possibly matching TRBD2 (5 bases). CDR3 length equals 12 residues. The germline V and J ends were trimmed by 6 bases and 5 bases, with 8 bases remaining between them. For the CDR3, the DNA is TGTGCCAGCAGACCCGGGAACAATGAGCAGTTCTTC. Its translation is CASRPGNNEQFF.

This clonotype was counted at least ten times. The genes are TRBV12-3 or TRBV12-4 and TRBJ2-4, with TRBD1 as a possible D gene (5 bases). The germline V and J ends were trimmed by 5 bases and 0 bases, with 20 bases remaining between them. The CDR3 runs to 18 residues. As DNA, the CDR3 is TGTGCCAGCAGTGCCGACAGCGTTAACTTTTTAGCCAAAAACATTCAGTACTTC. Its protein product is CASSADSVNFLAKNIQYF.

The genes are TRBV28 and TRBJ2-5, with TRBD2 matching 7 bases. There are 15 residues in the CDR3. From germline, CDR1 is MDHEN and CDR2 SYDVKM. V trimming: 3 bases; J trimming: 5 bases; junction bases outside the gene matches: 9. CDR3 bases: TGTGCCAGCAGTTTTCGAGCGGGAAGGGCGGAGACCCAGTACTTC. It specifies CASSFRAGRAETQYF.

J is TRBJ2-2 and V is TRBV15, with 10 bases that match TRBD1. The CDR3 loop spans 19 amino acids. CDR1 and CDR2 (germline): LNHNV, YYDKDF (reference sequence). The junction had 10 bases not matched to a gene; V was cut back by 2 bases and J by 1 base. For the CDR3, the DNA is TGTGCCACCAGCAGACGCAAACCGGGACAGGGGTTGAACACCGGGGAGCTGTTTTTT. Protein product: CATSRRKPGQGLNTGELFF.

This clonotype was seen a handful of times. This chain uses TRBV20-1 with TRBJ2-3; 12 nucleotides match TRBD2. CDR1 and CDR2 from the germline V gene are DFQATT and SNEGSKA (reference sequence). The CDR3 extends over 13 amino acids. The CDR3 is CSYGLAGHGTQYF. CDR3 DNA sequence: TGCAGCTATGGACTAGCGGGACATGGTACGCAGTATTTT.

The gene calls are TRBV10-1 and TRBJ2-2, with D perhaps matching TRBD2 (6 bases). Looked up from germline, CDR1 is WNHNN and CDR2 is SYGVQD (reference sequence). The CDR3 length is 14 residues. Deletions cut 7 bases from V and 7 bases from J, with 16 bases between. This CDR3 is CASIGAGSNGELFF. CDR3 nucleotide sequence: TGCGCCAGCATCGGGGCGGGATCGAACGGGGAGCTGTTTTTT.

The sample holds a few counts of this clonotype. The chain combines TRBV9 with TRBJ2-7; 11 positions match TRBD1. The CDR3 loop spans 14 amino acids. Germline CDR1 is SGDLS and CDR2 is YYNGEE. V lost 0 bases, J lost 7 bases, and 3 bases stayed unmatched. This chain's CDR3 is CASSVGTGGEEQYF. In nucleotides, the CDR3 is TGTGCCAGCAGCGTAGGGACAGGGGGCGAGGAGCAGTACTTC.

The table lists this clonotype with a few counts. V is TRBV12-3 or TRBV12-4 and J is TRBJ2-4, with 8 positions matching TRBD1. This CDR3 spans 16 amino acids. Trimming removed 5 bases from V and 2 bases from J; junction bases left unmatched: 8. CDR3 nucleotides: TGTGCCAGCAGTGGACAGGGCGGGGAGACCAAAAACATTCAGTACTTC. Its protein is CASSGQGGETKNIQYF.

Many counts were recorded for this clonotype. The chain employs TRBV5-1 and TRBJ2-5; TRBD2 aligns across 9 bases. The CDR3 consists of 17 residues. The trim removed 1 base at V and 5 bases at J, leaving 12 bases unmatched. Germline V gives CDR1 SGHRS, CDR2 YFSETQ. The CDR3 region is CASSLKRGSGSTETQYF. DNA for the CDR3: TGCGCCAGCAGCTTGAAACGGGGTAGCGGGAGTACGGAGACCCAGTACTTC.

This clonotype was seen more than once but under ten times. The V and J genes are TRBV20-1 and TRBJ2-3; 10 nucleotides agree with TRBD2. J lost 4 bases, V lost 4 bases, and 17 bases had no gene match. The CDR3 consists of 18 residues. Germline V gives CDR1 DFQATT, CDR2 SNEGSKA (reference sequence). In DNA form, the CDR3 reads TGCAGTGCTACCCCCCTAGCGGGAGCCCTCAACTGGGCAGATACGCAGTATTTT. It codes for CSATPLAGALNWADTQYF.

This clonotype showed up many times. The DNA is omitted, as the CDR3 cannot be located on it reliably, and the CDR3 follows TCRdb's listing. The rearrangement links TRBV27 to TRBJ1-3. The germline CDR1 and CDR2 sequences are MNHEY and SMNVEV (reference sequence). The CDR3 sequence runs 15 residues, both termini included. The CDR3 spells CASSSSGGHGNTIYF.

The table lists this clonotype with many counts. The chain employs TRBV12-3 or TRBV12-4 and TRBJ2-1, with a weak D call TRBD1 (6 bases). CDR3 size: 14 residues. The ends were cut back, 1 base at V and 8 bases at J, with 12 bases in the middle. CDR3 bases: TGTGCCAGCAGTTTAGTCCAGGGGCGGGATGAGCAGTTCTTC. It translates to CASSLVQGRDEQFF.

This clonotype was seen ten or more times. V gene TRBV10-2 combines with J gene TRBJ2-7, with D perhaps matching TRBD2 (5 bases). CDR1 is WSHSY, CDR2 SAAADI, per germline. V was clipped by 2 bases and J by 1 base, with 6 bases between them. The CDR3 is 13 residues long. The CDR3 reads CASSEPGSYEQYV. CDR3 in DNA: TGCGCCAGCAGTGAGCCGGGATCCTACGAGCAGTACGTC.